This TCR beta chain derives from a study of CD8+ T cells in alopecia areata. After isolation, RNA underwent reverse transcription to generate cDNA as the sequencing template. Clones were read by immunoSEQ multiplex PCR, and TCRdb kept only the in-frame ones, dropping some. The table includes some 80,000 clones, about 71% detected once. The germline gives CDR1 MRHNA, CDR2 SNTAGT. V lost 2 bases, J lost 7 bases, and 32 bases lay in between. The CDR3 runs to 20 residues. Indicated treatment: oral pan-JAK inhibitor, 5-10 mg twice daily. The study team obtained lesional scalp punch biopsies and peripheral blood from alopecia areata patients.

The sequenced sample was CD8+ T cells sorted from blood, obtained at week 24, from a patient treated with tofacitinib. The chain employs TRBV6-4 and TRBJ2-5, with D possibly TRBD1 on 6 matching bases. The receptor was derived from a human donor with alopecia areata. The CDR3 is CASSDPRHRDRLRYPGTQYF. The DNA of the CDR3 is TGTGCCAGCAGTGACCCACGACACAGGGACCGGTTGCGTTATCCTGGGACCCAGTACTTC.